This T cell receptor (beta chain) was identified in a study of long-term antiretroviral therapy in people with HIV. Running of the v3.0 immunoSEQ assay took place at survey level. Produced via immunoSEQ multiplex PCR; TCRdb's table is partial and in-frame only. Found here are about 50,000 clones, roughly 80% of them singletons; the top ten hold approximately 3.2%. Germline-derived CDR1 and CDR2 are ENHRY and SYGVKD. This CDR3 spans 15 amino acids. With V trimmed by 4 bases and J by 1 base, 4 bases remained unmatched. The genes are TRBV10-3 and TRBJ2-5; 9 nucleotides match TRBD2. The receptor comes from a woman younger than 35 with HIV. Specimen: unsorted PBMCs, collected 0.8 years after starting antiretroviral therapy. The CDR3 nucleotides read TGTGCCATCAGTGTTAATAGCGGGAGCCAAGAGACCCAGTACTTC. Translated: CAISVNSGSQETQYF.